A single sample gave rise to the 17 T cell receptor beta chains below, sequenced in a study of T-cell memory formation after mild COVID-19. TCRdb ran MiXCR on the 5' RACE reads and lists one entry per CDR3 protein. The data contain about 350,000 distinct CDR3 sequences, 20% to 25% of them singletons. The source material was PBMCs or a T cell subset sorted from them (not recorded which). These receptor sequences come from a young man who had mild COVID-19 (a few samples of this study predate the infection). Cell type and time point are not known.

The rearrangement joins TRBV25-1 to TRBJ2-3; TRBD1 matches 10 bases. Germline V gene data show CDR1 as MGHDK and CDR2 as SYGVNS. V gave up 4 bases and J gave up 1 base; unmatched junction bases: 5. The CDR3 spans 16 residues. In DNA form, the CDR3 reads TGTGCCAGCAGTGCTCGACAGGGGGCCGGCACAGATACGCAGTATTTT. Protein product: CASSARQGAGTDTQYF.

This clonotype was detected only a few times. CDR3 residues: CASSGKTGDYEQYF. The CDR3 DNA is TGTGCCAGCAGCGGAAAGACAGGGGACTACGAGCAGTACTTC. V and J are TRBV7-6 and TRBJ2-7; 8 nucleotides match TRBD1. V dropped 5 bases and J dropped 3; count of bases not matched to a gene: 6. Germline-derived CDR1 and CDR2 are SGHVS and FNYEAQ. The length of the CDR3 is 14 residues.

The sample holds a few counts of this clonotype. J is TRBJ2-7 and V is TRBV5-1; TRBD1 or TRBD2 may be the D gene (5 bases each). V lost 4 bases and J 0 bases, leaving 11 bases between the germline ends. Germline V gives CDR1 SGHRS, CDR2 YFSETQ. CDR3 length: 14 residues. The CDR3, as DNA: TGCGCCAGCAGCACCCCGGGGCCCTCCTACGAGCAGTACTTC. It translates to CASSTPGPSYEQYF.

This clonotype was counted many times. This chain links TRBV20-1 with TRBJ1-4; 7 bases fit TRBD1. Germline V gene lookup returns CDR1 DFQATT and CDR2 SNEGSKA (reference sequence). The CDR3 has 13 amino acids. The CDR3 bases are TGCGGGCTACAGGGGTTCGTGAGTGAAAAACTGTTTTTT. Its translation: CGLQGFVSEKLFF.

J is TRBJ2-2 and V is TRBV27, with D perhaps matching TRBD1 (6 bases). The germline CDR1 and CDR2 sequences are MNHEY and SMNVEV (reference sequence). The germline V and J ends were trimmed by 4 bases and 8 bases, with 17 bases remaining between them. The CDR3 is made up of 15 amino acids. The CDR3 DNA reads TGTGCCAGCAGTTCTGGACAGACGCTGATAGGGGAGCTGTTTTTT. Its translation: CASSSGQTLIGELFF.

This CDR3 is CASSPGTYAYEQYF. The DNA of the CDR3 is TGTGCCAGCAGCCCCGGGACTTATGCCTACGAGCAGTACTTC. The rearrangement links TRBV7-9 to TRBJ2-7, with TRBD2 as a possible D gene (6 bases). V lost 5 bases, J lost 2 bases, and 13 bases lay in between. The CDR3 runs to 14 residues. CDR1 and CDR2 (germline): SEHNR, FQNEAQ (reference sequence). Variable domain in full (rest from reference TRBV7-9 and TRBJ2-7): DTGVSQNPRHKITKRGQNVTFRCDPISEHNRLYWYRQTLGQGPEFLTYFQNEAQLEKSRLLSDRFSAERPKGSFSTLEIQRTEQGDSAMYLCASSPGTYAYEQYFGPGTRLTVT.

The V gene is TRBV5-1, the J gene TRBJ2-3, with D hard to call. Germline CDR1 and CDR2: SGHRS and YFSETQ. Trimming took 0 bases from V and 5 from J, leaving 7 bases between them. This CDR3 region has 13 residues. CDR3 residues: CASSLAPLDTQYF. DNA for the CDR3: TGCGCCAGCAGCTTGGCCCCGTTAGATACGCAGTATTTT.

This clonotype appeared a few times. The V gene is TRBV5-1, the J gene TRBJ2-3; D possibly corresponds to TRBD1 (6 bases). The germline V gene has CDR1 SGHRS and CDR2 YFSETQ. V was cut by 0 bases and J by 0 bases, with 11 bases left in between. This CDR3 contains 16 residues. CDR3 nucleotide sequence: TGCGCCAGCAGCTTGGTCGCAGGGGCGAGCACAGATACGCAGTATTTT. It yields the protein CASSLVAGASTDTQYF.

V is TRBV9 and J is TRBJ2-2; TRBD2 matches 11 bases. The CDR3 has 17 amino acids. V dropped 1 base and J dropped 4; count of bases not matched to a gene: 6. Germline values: CDR1 SGDLS, CDR2 YYNGEE. Written as DNA, the CDR3 is TGTGCCAGCAGCGTATGGGCTAGCGGGGGGACCACCGGGGAGCTGTTTTTT. Translated, it gives CASSVWASGGTTGELFF.

This clonotype was detected many times. The chain combines TRBV25-1 with TRBJ2-1; TRBD1 matches 7 bases. Germline trimming cut 5 bases from V and 7 bases from J; bases unmatched to any gene: 8. The CDR3 sequence is 14 residues long. Looked up from germline, CDR1 is MGHDK and CDR2 is SYGVNS. CDR3 protein: CASSTGVLHNEQFF. The CDR3 DNA follows: TGTGCCAGCAGTACAGGGGTCCTCCATAATGAGCAGTTCTTC.

The rearrangement joins TRBV7-2 to TRBJ1-2; D is ambiguous. The CDR3 covers 15 residues. The germline V gene has CDR1 SGHTA and CDR2 FQGNSA. V was shortened by 1 base and J by 8 bases, with 17 bases between the two germline ends. For the CDR3, the DNA is TGTGCCAGCAGCTTAGGAGCGTCCGGGCCGGCAGGCTACACCTTC. Translating it yields CASSLGASGPAGYTF.

The CDR3 sequence: CASSPQLLSGDYEQYV. CDR3 bases: TGTGCCAGCAGCCCCCAGTTATTGTCAGGGGACTACGAGCAGTACGTC. This chain uses TRBV6-2 or TRBV6-3 with TRBJ2-7; D might be TRBD1 (6 bases). Trimming cost V 6 bases and J 3 bases, with 21 bases left between them. The length of the CDR3 is 16 residues. The germline V gene encodes CDR1 MNHEY and CDR2 SVGEGT.

This clonotype has a count of ten or more. J is TRBJ1-5 and V is TRBV7-2; no definite D call. Germline CDR1 reads SGHTA; CDR2 reads FQGNSA. The CDR3 is 12 residues long. V lost 5 bases to trimming and J lost 5 bases, with 7 bases between them. DNA of the CDR3: TGTGCCAGCAGCGGACGGCATCAGCCCCAGCATTTT. Encoded protein: CASSGRHQPQHF.

This clonotype was seen a few times. The chain couples TRBV29-1 to TRBJ2-4, with a weak D call TRBD2 (6 bases). The V gene lost 6 bases and the J gene lost 6 bases, with 12 bases spanning the gap. This CDR3 spans 12 amino acids. Germline assignment: CDR1 SQVTM and CDR2 ANQGSEA. The CDR3 protein is CSVGDFPNIQYF. The CDR3 DNA reads as TGCAGCGTCGGGGACTTCCCAAACATTCAGTACTTC. Complete variable domain (other parts from reference TRBV29-1 and TRBJ2-4): SAVISQKPSRDICQRGTSLTIQCQVDSQVTMMFWYRQQPGQSLTLIATANQGSEATYESGFVIDKFPISRPNLTFSTLTVSNMSPEDSSIYLCSVGDFPNIQYFGAGTRLSVL.

This clonotype showed up just a few times. This chain uses TRBV12-3 or TRBV12-4 with TRBJ2-4, with a possible D match to TRBD1 (6 bases). Trimming cost V 6 bases and J 0 bases, with 15 bases left between them. The CDR3 contains 16 residues. The CDR3 spells CASSSGTRRAKNIQYF. CDR3 in DNA: TGTGCCAGCAGCTCCGGGACACGGAGAGCCAAAAACATTCAGTACTTC.

The rearrangement links TRBV5-6 to TRBJ1-6; 9 bases fit TRBD1. V shed 6 bases, J shed 9 bases, and the junction held 13 bases outside the gene matches. The CDR3 spans 16 residues. Germline values: CDR1 SGHDT, CDR2 YYEEEE. The DNA for the CDR3 is TGTGCCAGCAACTCCCGGACGGGGACAGGGTTTTCACCCCTCCACTTT. Protein sequence: CASNSRTGTGFSPLHF.

This clonotype was observed a few times. The chain joins TRBV24-1 to TRBJ2-1; 7 nucleotides line up with TRBD1. The CDR3 runs to 15 residues. The germline CDR1 and CDR2 sequences are KGHDR and SFDVKD. V lost 3 bases, J lost 6 bases, and 7 bases stayed unmatched. The CDR3 protein is CATSDPDRAGNEQFF. In DNA, the CDR3 is TGTGCCACCAGTGATCCTGACAGGGCAGGCAATGAGCAGTTCTTC.